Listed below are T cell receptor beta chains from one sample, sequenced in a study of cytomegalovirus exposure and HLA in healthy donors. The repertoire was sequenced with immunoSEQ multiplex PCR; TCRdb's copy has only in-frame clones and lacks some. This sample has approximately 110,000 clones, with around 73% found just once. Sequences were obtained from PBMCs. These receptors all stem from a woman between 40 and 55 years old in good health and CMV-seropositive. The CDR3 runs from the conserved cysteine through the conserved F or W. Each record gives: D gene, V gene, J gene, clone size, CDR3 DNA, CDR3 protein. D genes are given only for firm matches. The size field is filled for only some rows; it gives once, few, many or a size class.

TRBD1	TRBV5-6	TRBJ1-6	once	TGTGCCAGCAGCTCGGGACAGGGCGGTTCACCCCTCCACTTT	CASSSGQGGSPLHF
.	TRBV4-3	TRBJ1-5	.	TGCGCCAGCAGCCAAGAATTAGCGGAAAATCAGCCCCAGCATTTT	CASSQELAENQPQHF
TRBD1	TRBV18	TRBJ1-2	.	TGTGCCAGCTCACCAGAGGCAGGACAGGGGTTCTATGGCTACACCTTC	CASSPEAGQGFYGYTF
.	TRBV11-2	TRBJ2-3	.	TGTGCCAGCAGGAGAATCCTCACAGATACGCAGTATTTT	CASRRILTDTQYF
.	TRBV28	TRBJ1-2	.	TGTGCCATCGATCAGGAGGGAAGTCAATATGGCTACACCTTC	CAIDQEGSQYGYTF
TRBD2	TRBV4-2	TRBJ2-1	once	TGTGCCAGCAGCCACGGACTAGCGGGGGGGCGAGTGGTGAACAATGAGCAGTTCTTC	CASSHGLAGGRVVNNEQFF
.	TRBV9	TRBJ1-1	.	TGTGCCAGCAGCGTAGGAGTGGACACTGAAGCTTTCTTT	CASSVGVDTEAFF
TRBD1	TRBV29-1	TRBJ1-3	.	TGCAGCGTGCAGGGGGCCAATGGAAACACCATATATTTT	CSVQGANGNTIYF
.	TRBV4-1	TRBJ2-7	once	TGCGCCAGCAGCCGGACACATGTGAGGGGGGGGCAGTCCTATGAGCAGTACTTC	CASSRTHVRGGQSYEQYF
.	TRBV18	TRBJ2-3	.	TGTGCCAGCTCACCAAACCAGCGAGATACGCAGTATTTT	CASSPNQRDTQYF
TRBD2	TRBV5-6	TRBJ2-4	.	TGTGCCAGCAGCTTGGGGGGGGGAGGAAACATTCAGTACTTC	CASSLGGGGNIQYF
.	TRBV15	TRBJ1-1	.	TGTGCCACCAGCATATGGGGGGTCGTGGACACTGAAGCTTTCTTT	CATSIWGVVDTEAFF
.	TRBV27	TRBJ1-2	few	TGTGCCAGCAGTTTCCATCAGGGTTACGGCTACACCTTC	CASSFHQGYGYTF
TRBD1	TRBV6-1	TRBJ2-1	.	TGTGCCAGCAGTGGGACACAGGGGGGCTCCTACAATGAGCAGTTCTTC	CASSGTQGGSYNEQFF
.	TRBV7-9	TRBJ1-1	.	TGTGCCAGCAGCTTTACAGGGAGTGGGGGCACTGAAGCTTTCTTT	CASSFTGSGGTEAFF
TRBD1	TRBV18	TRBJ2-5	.	TGTGCCAGCTCACCTCTAACAGGGGGGACAGAGACCCAGTACTTC	CASSPLTGGTETQYF
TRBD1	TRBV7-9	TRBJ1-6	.	TGTGCCAGCAGCTCGGGACAGCCATCACCCCTCCACTTT	CASSSGQPSPLHF
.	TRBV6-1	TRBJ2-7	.	TGTGCCAGCAGTGAAAAAGCCTCTCTCTACGAGCAGTACTTC	CASSEKASLYEQYF
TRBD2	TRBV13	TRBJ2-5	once	TGTGCCAGCAGCTCTCAGCGGGAGCAAGAGACCCAGTACTTC	CASSSQREQETQYF
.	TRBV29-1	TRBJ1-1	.	TGCAGCGTTGTGTATCGCAGGTCGGACACTGAAGCTTTCTTT	CSVVYRRSDTEAFF
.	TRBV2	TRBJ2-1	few	TGTGCCAGCAGTGATCCTGACAAGTCCTACAATGAGCAGTTCTTC	CASSDPDKSYNEQFF
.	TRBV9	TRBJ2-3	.	TGTGCCAGCAGCAATTGGGGGGGGGCAGAGGTTGATACGCAGTATTTT	CASSNWGGAEVDTQYF
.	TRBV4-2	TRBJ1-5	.	TGTGCCAGCAGCCAAGAGGCGGGGGCAAGGCAGCCCCAGCATTTT	CASSQEAGARQPQHF
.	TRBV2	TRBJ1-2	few	TGTGCCAGCAGTGGGGCAGCTCGGGGCTACACCTTC	CASSGAARGYTF
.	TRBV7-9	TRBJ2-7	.	TGTGCCAGCAGCCGGGACACCTTCTTCTCCTACGAGCAGTACTTC	CASSRDTFFSYEQYF
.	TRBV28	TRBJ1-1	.	TGTGCCAGCAGTCCACACCACAGGCACACTGAAGCTTTCTTT	CASSPHHRHTEAFF
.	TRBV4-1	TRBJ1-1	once	TGCGCCAGCAGCCCTCGGGGGGGGGCCCCTCTTATCACTGAAGCTTTCTTT	CASSPRGGAPLITEAFF
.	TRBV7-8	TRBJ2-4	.	TGTGCCAGCAGCCCAGCCGTGACTTCCTCGAGGGACATTCAGTACTTC	CASSPAVTSSRDIQYF
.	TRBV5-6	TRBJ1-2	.	TGTGCCAGCAGCTTGCCCCAGGCCAGCTATGGCTACACCTTC	CASSLPQASYGYTF
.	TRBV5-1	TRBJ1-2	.	TGCGCCAGCAGCTTGGGGCGGCAGTTCAACTATGGCTACACCTTC	CASSLGRQFNYGYTF
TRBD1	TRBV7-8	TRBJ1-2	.	TGTGCCAGCAGCCTGGACAGGGATGGCTACACCTTC	CASSLDRDGYTF
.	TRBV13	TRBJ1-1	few	TGTGCCAGCAGCTTAGGACAGGTGAACACTGAAGCTTTCTTT	CASSLGQVNTEAFF
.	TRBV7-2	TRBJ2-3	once	TGTGCCAGCAGCGGACAGATAAAAGATACGCAGTATTTT	CASSGQIKDTQYF
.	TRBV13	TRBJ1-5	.	TGTGCCAGCAGCTTAGGCCTGAGGGGAGGCAGCAATCAGCCCCAGCATTTT	CASSLGLRGGSNQPQHF
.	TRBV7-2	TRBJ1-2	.	TGTGCCAGCAGCTTAGGAGTAGGACAGAACTATGGCTACACCTTC	CASSLGVGQNYGYTF
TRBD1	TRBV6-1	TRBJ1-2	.	TGTGCCAGCAGTGAAGCTGGACAGGGGAACTATGGCTACACCTTC	CASSEAGQGNYGYTF
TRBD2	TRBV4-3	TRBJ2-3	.	TGCGCCAGCAGCCCCTCGGCGAGCGGGGGGTTTTTCGATACGCAGTATTTT	CASSPSASGGFFDTQYF
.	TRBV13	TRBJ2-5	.	TGTGCCAGCAGCACGAGGGGGGGCCGGGAGACCCAGTACTTC	CASSTRGGRETQYF
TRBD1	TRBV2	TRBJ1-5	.	TGTGCCAGCAGTCGGACAGGTGCGAGCAATCAGCCCCAGCATTTT	CASSRTGASNQPQHF
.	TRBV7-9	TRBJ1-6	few	TGTGCCAGCAGCTTAGTCTGGCAGAATTCACCCCTCCACTTT	CASSLVWQNSPLHF
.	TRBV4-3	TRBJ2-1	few	TGCGCCAGCAGCCGGACCGGTGGGGGGGGCCTAACCAATGAGCAGTTCTTC	CASSRTGGGGLTNEQFF
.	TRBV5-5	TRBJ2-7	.	TGTGCCAGCAGCCGCAGGTCCTACGAGCAGTACTTC	CASSRRSYEQYF
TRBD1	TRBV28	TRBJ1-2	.	TGTGCCAGCAGTCCTCCGGGACAGGGGGCTGATGGCTACACCTTC	CASSPPGQGADGYTF
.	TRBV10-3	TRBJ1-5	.	TGTGCCATCAGCAGGGGTTTGGGCAATCAGCCCCAGCATTTT	CAISRGLGNQPQHF
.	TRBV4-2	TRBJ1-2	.	TGTGCCAGCAGCCAAGAATTACAGGGAGACAAGACCTTC	CASSQELQGDKTF
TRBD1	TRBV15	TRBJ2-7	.	TGTGCCACCGCAGAGGACAGGGAGCGCCGCGAGCAGTACTTC	CATAEDRERREQYF
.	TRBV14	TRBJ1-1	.	TGTGCCAGCAGCCAAGGGGCCGGATACACTGAAGCTTTCTTT	CASSQGAGYTEAFF
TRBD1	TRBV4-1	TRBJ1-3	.	TGCGCCAGCAGGGGGACAGATATCTCTGGAAACACCATATATTTT	CASRGTDISGNTIYF
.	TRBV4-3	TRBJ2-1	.	TGCGCCAGCAGCCAAGAGAGGGGGGGCGGGGTCTTGGATGAGCAGTTCTTC	CASSQERGGGVLDEQFF
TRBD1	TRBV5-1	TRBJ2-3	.	TGCGCCAGCAGCACTGACAGGGGCACAGATACGCAGTATTTT	CASSTDRGTDTQYF
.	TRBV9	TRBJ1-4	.	TGTGCCAGCAGCGTACCCAGTACGCGGTACCCTAATGAAAAACTGTTTTTT	CASSVPSTRYPNEKLFF
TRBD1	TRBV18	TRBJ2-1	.	TGTGCCAGCTCAGGGGGACAGGGATACGGTTACAATGAGCAGTTCTTC	CASSGGQGYGYNEQFF
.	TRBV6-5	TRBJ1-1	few	TGTGCCAGCAGGACAGGTTGGACTGAAGCTTTCTTT	CASRTGWTEAFF
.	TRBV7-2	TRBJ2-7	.	TGTGCCAGCAGCATAAGCCGGAGGGGCTACGAGCAGTACTTC	CASSISRRGYEQYF
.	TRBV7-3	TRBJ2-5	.	TGTGCCAGCAGCCCCGGGGGGCGGAGGCAGACCCAGTACTTC	CASSPGGRRQTQYF
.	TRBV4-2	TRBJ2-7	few	TGTGCCAGCAGCCCCCTAGGAGCGGCCACCTACGAGCAGTACTTC	CASSPLGAATYEQYF
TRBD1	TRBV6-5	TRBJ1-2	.	TGTGCCAGCAGTTACGACAGGGGGAACTATGGCTACACCTTC	CASSYDRGNYGYTF
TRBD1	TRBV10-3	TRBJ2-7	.	TGTGCCATCAGTGAAGGGGGCGACTACGAGCAGTACTTC	CAISEGGDYEQYF
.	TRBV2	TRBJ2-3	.	TGTGCCAGCAGAGAGGAAACTAGCACAGATACGCAGTATTTT	CASREETSTDTQYF
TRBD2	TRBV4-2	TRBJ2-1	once	TGTGCCAGCAGCCAAGATAATAAGCGGGGGCCCTCCTACAATGAGCAGTTCTTC	CASSQDNKRGPSYNEQFF